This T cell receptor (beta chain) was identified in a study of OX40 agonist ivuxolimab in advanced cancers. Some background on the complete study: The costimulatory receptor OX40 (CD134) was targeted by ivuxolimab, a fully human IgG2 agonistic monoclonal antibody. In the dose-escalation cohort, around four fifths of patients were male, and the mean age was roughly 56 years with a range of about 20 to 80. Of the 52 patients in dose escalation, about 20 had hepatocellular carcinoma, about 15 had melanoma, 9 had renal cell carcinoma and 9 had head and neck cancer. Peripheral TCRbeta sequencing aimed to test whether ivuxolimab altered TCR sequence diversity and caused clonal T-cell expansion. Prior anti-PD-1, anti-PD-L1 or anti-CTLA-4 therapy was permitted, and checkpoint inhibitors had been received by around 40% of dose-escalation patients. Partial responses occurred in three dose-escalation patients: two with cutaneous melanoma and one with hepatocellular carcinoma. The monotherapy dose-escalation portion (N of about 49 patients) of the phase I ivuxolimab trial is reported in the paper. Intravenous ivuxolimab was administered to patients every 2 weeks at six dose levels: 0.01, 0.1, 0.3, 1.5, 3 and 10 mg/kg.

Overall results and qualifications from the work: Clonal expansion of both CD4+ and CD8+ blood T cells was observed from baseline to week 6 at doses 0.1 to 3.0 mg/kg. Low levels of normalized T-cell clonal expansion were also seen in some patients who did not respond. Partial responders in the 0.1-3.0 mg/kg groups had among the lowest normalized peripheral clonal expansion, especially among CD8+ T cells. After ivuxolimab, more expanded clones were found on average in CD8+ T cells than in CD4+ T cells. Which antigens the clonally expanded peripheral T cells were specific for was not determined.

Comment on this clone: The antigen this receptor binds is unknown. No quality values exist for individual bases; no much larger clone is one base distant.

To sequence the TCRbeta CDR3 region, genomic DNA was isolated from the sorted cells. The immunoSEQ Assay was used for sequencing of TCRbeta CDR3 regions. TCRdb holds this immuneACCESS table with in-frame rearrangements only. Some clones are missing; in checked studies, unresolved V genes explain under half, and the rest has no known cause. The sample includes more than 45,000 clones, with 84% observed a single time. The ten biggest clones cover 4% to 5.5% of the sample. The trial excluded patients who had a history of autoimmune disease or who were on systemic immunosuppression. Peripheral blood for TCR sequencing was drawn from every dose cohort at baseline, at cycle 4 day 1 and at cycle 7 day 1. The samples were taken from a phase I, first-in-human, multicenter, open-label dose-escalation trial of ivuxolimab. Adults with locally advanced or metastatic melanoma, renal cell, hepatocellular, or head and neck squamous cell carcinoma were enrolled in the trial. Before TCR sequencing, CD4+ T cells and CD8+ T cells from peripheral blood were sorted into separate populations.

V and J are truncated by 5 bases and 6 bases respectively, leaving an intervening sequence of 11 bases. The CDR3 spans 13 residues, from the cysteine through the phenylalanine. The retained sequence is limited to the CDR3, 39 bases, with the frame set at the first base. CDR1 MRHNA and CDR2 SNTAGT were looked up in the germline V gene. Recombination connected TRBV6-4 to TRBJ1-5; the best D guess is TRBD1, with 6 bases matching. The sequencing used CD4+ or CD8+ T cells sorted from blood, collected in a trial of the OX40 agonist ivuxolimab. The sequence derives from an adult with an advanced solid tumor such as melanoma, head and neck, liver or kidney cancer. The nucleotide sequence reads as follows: TGTGCCAGCAGTTACCAGGGGACTCAGCCCCAGCATTTT. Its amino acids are CASSYQGTQPQHF.